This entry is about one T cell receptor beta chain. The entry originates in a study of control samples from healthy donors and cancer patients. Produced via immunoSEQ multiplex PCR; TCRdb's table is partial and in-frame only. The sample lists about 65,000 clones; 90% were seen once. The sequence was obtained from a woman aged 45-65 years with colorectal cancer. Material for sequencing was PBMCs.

The CDR3 sequence: CASNPTGQPNYGYTF. The CDR3 bases are TGTGCCAGCAACCCAACGGGACAGCCTAACTATGGCTACACCTTC. The chain combines TRBV6-5 with TRBJ1-2; 7 nucleotides align to TRBD1. Germline V gene lookup returns CDR1 MNHEY and CDR2 SVGAGI. Germline trimming cut 7 bases from V and 0 bases from J; bases unmatched to any gene: 8. This CDR3 has 15 amino acids.